This TCR beta chain is drawn from a study of T-cell reconstitution after alpha-beta-depleted transplantation in children. Regarding the study as a whole: Diversity of TCRbeta at day 60 was high in some patients, arising from surviving recipient T cells and thymic progenitors. At one year after transplant, newly produced T cells mostly accounted for T-cell counts and diversity. There were reportedly several hundred expanded graft clones from which alpha-beta T cells came about two months after transplant.

This clonotype was seen many times. Its antigen is currently unknown. A TCRbeta library incorporating unique molecular identifiers was prepared. TCRdb re-called the PCR reads with MiXCR, one entry per CDR3 protein. The sample includes about 130,000 distinct CDR3 sequences, around 9.8% seen only once; the top ten take less than 25%. This CDR3 is built from 15 residues. Trimming at V came to 4 bases and at J to 10 bases, leaving 15 bases not matched to a gene. The sample in question was PBMCs, mostly from graft donor cells, obtained 180 days after TCRalphabeta/CD19-depleted stem cell transplant. This chain joins TRBV12-3 or TRBV12-4 and TRBJ1-2; 7 bases line up with TRBD1. This TCR came from a girl in the first two years of life who had a stem cell transplant for combined immunodeficiency, so the T cells may come from the graft donor. As DNA, the CDR3 is TGTGCCAGCAGTTACCTTTATGGGGACAGAGGCCACTACACCTTC. Its translation: CASSYLYGDRGHYTF.